Shown below are 11 T cell receptor beta chains from a single sample sequenced in a study of cytomegalovirus exposure and HLA in healthy donors. PCR employed 60 Vbeta and 13 Jbeta primers. Repertoires were generated with immunoSEQ multiplex PCR, while TCRdb's copy carries only in-frame clones and drops some. The sample has under 150,000 clones; about four fifths are singletons. The sequencing sample was made of PBMCs. All receptors come from a woman between 40 and 55 years old in good health and CMV-seropositive.

This clone was picked up a small number of times. V and J are TRBV5-1 and TRBJ2-5; possible D gene TRBD1, 6 bases. This CDR3 region has 14 residues. The V gene's germline CDR1 is SGHRS and CDR2 YFSETQ. V lost 1 base and J 0 bases, leaving 7 bases between the germline ends. The CDR3 nucleotides are TGCGCCAGCAGCTTGTGGGGGCACCAAGAGACCCAGTACTTC. Amino acid sequence: CASSLWGHQETQYF.

The J gene is TRBJ2-7, the V gene TRBV29-1; 7 bases are shared with TRBD2. Germline CDR1 is SQVTM and CDR2 is ANQGSEA. The CDR3 totals 19 residues. V gave up 0 bases and J gave up 5 bases; unmatched junction bases: 22. The CDR3 region is CSVEDGLFWREYLGHEQYF. CDR3 DNA: TGCAGCGTTGAAGATGGCCTTTTTTGGCGGGAGTACTTGGGCCACGAGCAGTACTTC.

The rearrangement joins TRBV27 to TRBJ1-2, with D uncertain. V lost 4 bases and J lost 4, with 10 bases in between. The CDR3 runs 13 residues. The germline CDR1 and CDR2 sequences are MNHEY and SMNVEV (reference sequence). The CDR3 DNA reads as TGTGCCAGCAGTTCGACACATAGCTATGGCTACACCTTC. Protein sequence: CASSSTHSYGYTF.

V usage is TRBV7-2 and J usage is TRBJ2-5; 7 positions agree with TRBD1. Germline values: CDR1 SGHTA, CDR2 FQGNSA. V shed 2 bases, J shed 4 bases, and the junction held 7 bases outside the gene matches. The CDR3 sequence is 15 residues long. The DNA of the CDR3 is TGTGCCAGCAGCTTATTAGCAGGGGGTCGAGAGACCCAGTACTTC. Protein: CASSLLAGGRETQYF.

V and J are TRBV30 and TRBJ2-1, with D perhaps TRBD1 (6 bases). Trimming left V 2 bases short and J 3 bases short, with 14 bases between. Germline CDR1 reads GTSNPN; CDR2 reads SVGIG (reference sequence). This CDR3 contains 15 residues. CDR3 residues: CAWSFGQGNYNEQFF. CDR3 nucleotide sequence: TGTGCCTGGAGTTTCGGGCAGGGGAACTACAATGAGCAGTTCTTC.

This clone was observed a few times. The chain uses TRBV19 and TRBJ2-3, with 10 bases matching TRBD2. The CDR3 runs to 17 residues. V was pared by 4 bases and J by 1 base, with 8 bases of the junction left unmatched. The germline gives CDR1 LNHDA, CDR2 SQIVND (reference sequence). The CDR3 sequence is CASSSVRGTSGTDTQYF. The CDR3 DNA is TGTGCCAGTAGTAGTGTGCGTGGGACTAGCGGCACAGATACGCAGTATTTT.

The V and J genes are TRBV11-2 and TRBJ2-7, with 8 bases matching TRBD2. CDR3 length: 14 residues. The J segment lost 0 bases and the V segment lost 8 bases, leaving 6 bases of the junction unmatched. Per the germline V gene, CDR1 is SGHAT and CDR2 is FQNNGV. This CDR3 reads CASGAGGHSYEQYF. In DNA form, the CDR3 reads TGTGCCAGCGGGGCGGGAGGACACTCCTACGAGCAGTACTTC.

This clone has just a few counts. The chain carries TRBV4-1 and TRBJ1-1, with no clear D. The V end was cut by 1 base, the J end by 5 bases, with 11 bases between. This CDR3 comprises 14 residues. The germline CDR1 and CDR2 sequences are MGHRA and YSYEKL. The CDR3: CASSQVEGDTEAFF. Written as DNA, the CDR3 is TGCGCCAGCAGCCAAGTGGAGGGAGATACTGAAGCTTTCTTT.

This clone was detected only a few times. V gene TRBV9 combines with J gene TRBJ2-2; tentative D call: TRBD1 (5 bases). Per the germline V gene, CDR1 is SGDLS and CDR2 is YYNGEE. V gave up 1 base and J gave up 4 bases, with 11 bases separating them. The CDR3 runs to 15 residues. CDR3 nucleotide sequence: TGTGCCAGCAGCGTAATTGACAGAGTCACCGGGGAGCTGTTTTTT. Its protein is CASSVIDRVTGELFF.

V and J are TRBV28 and TRBJ2-4, with 7 bases that match TRBD2. The CDR3 covers 17 residues. Germline lookup yields CDR1 MDHEN and CDR2 SYDVKM. Germline trimming cut 8 bases from V and 2 bases from J; bases unmatched to any gene: 15. The DNA of the CDR3 is TGTGCCAGCGGGGGGGTCGGGTCCGGGGGTCCCAAAAACATTCAGTACTTC. Translating it yields CASGGVGSGGPKNIQYF.

The CDR3 DNA follows: TGTGCCAGCAGTTACACTGGCGCGGGAGGGGACATTCAGTACTTC. Its protein product is CASSYTGAGGDIQYF. The gene calls are TRBV6-6 and TRBJ2-4; TRBD2 agrees at 9 bases. Germline values: CDR1 MNHNY, CDR2 SVGAGI (reference sequence). With 2 bases clipped from V and 8 bases from J, the junction kept 7 bases outside the gene matches. CDR3 length: 15 residues.